This entry lists 30 T cell receptor beta chains sequenced from one sample in a study of patients and donors after allogeneic stem cell transplantation. TCRdb itself ran the RT-PCR reads through MiXCR, one entry per CDR3 protein. The data show approximately 410,000 distinct CDR3 sequences, with 15% to 20% seen just once and less than 8% held by the top ten. Source material: blood, either unsorted or a sorted T cell fraction (not recorded which). Source of these receptors: a human donor who was either an allogeneic HSCT recipient or a stem cell or donor lymphocyte infusion donor (not recorded which). It is not recorded whose cells these are; they may come from a transplant donor.

V usage is TRBV2 and J usage is TRBJ1-2, with D possibly TRBD1 on 5 matching bases. Germline V gives CDR1 SNHLY, CDR2 FYNNEI. Trimming shortened V by 3 bases and J by 5 bases, and 13 bases separated the two germline ends. The CDR3 is 14 residues long. The CDR3 protein is CASSEQGTAYGYTF. The CDR3 DNA reads as TGTGCCAGCAGTGAGCAGGGTACCGCTTATGGCTACACCTTC.

This clonotype turned up a few times. The chain carries TRBV5-1 and TRBJ1-6; 7 bases are a match to TRBD1. Trimming at V came to 3 bases and at J to 7 bases, leaving 10 bases not matched to a gene. Looked up from germline, CDR1 is SGHRS and CDR2 is YFSETQ. This CDR3 is built from 16 residues. The CDR3 DNA sequence: TGCGCCAGCAGCTCGGGGCACAGGGGTCTAAATTCACCCCTCCACTTT. It specifies CASSSGHRGLNSPLHF.

This clonotype has just a few counts. The chain links TRBV5-1 to TRBJ2-5; 8 nucleotides align to TRBD2. V lost 0 bases and J lost 1; bases outside the gene matches: 5. From germline, CDR1 is SGHRS and CDR2 YFSETQ. The CDR3 sequence is 16 residues long. The CDR3 is CASSLGPLAGQETQYF. CDR3 DNA: TGCGCCAGCAGCTTGGGCCCTCTAGCGGGCCAAGAGACCCAGTACTTC. The full variable domain, rest sourced from reference TRBV5-1 and TRBJ2-5, is KAGVTQTPRYLIKTRGQQVTLSCSPISGHRSVSWYQQTPGQGLQFLFEYFSETQRNKGNFPGRFSGRQFSNSRSEMNVSTLELGDSALYLCASSLGPLAGQETQYFGPGTRLLVL.

The chain is built from TRBV5-5 and TRBJ2-5; weak D call: TRBD1 (6 bases). Germline values: CDR1 SGHKS, CDR2 YYEKEE (reference sequence). The CDR3 contains 14 residues. V shed 4 bases and J shed 5 bases, with 15 bases lying between them. Here the CDR3 reads CASSRQAGWETQYF. The CDR3 nucleotides are TGTGCCAGCAGCCGACAGGCCGGTTGGGAGACCCAGTACTTC.

This clonotype was detected many times. This chain joins TRBV25-1 and TRBJ2-7, with TRBD2 matching 9 bases. The J segment lost 0 bases and the V segment lost 4 bases, leaving 4 bases of the junction unmatched. CDR3 size: 15 residues. Germline CDR1 reads MGHDK; CDR2 reads SYGVNS. The CDR3 nucleotides read TGTGCCAGCAGTGTTACTAGCGGGTCCTCCTACGAGCAGTACTTC. Its translation: CASSVTSGSSYEQYF.

This clonotype was detected only a few times. The chain carries TRBV15 and TRBJ1-1; 8 nucleotides line up with TRBD1. This CDR3 contains 16 residues. V was pared by 2 bases and J by 0 bases, with 5 bases of the junction left unmatched. Looked up from germline, CDR1 is LNHNV and CDR2 is YYDKDF (reference sequence). The CDR3 nucleotides are TGTGCCACCAGCAGACGGGACAGGTACTTGAACACTGAAGCTTTCTTT. It specifies CATSRRDRYLNTEAFF.

CDR3 sequence (DNA): TGCAGTGCTAGGTACAGGGACAATCAGCCCCAGCATTTT. As protein: CSARYRDNQPQHF. The rearrangement joins TRBV20-1 to TRBJ1-5; weak D call: TRBD1 (6 bases). CDR3 size: 13 residues. Per germline, CDR1 DFQATT and CDR2 SNEGSKA (reference sequence). Between the trimmed V and J ends, which lost 3 bases and 3 bases, there was a span of 9 bases.

This clonotype has a count of ten or more. This chain joins TRBV12-3 or TRBV12-4 and TRBJ2-5; 9 bases match TRBD1. This CDR3 has 14 residues. J was trimmed by 5 bases and V by 5 bases; bases with no gene match: 6. CDR3 coding DNA: TGTGCCAGCAGTCTGGGGACAGGGAGGGAGACCCAGTACTTC. Amino acid sequence: CASSLGTGRETQYF.

The V call is TRBV18, the J call TRBJ1-1, with D unresolved. Trimming stripped 5 bases from V and 5 bases from J, with 12 bases between. The CDR3 sequence is 13 residues long. Germline V CDR1 and CDR2: KGHSH, LQKENI. CDR3 sequence reads: CASSATLGTEAFF. CDR3 bases: TGTGCCAGCTCAGCTACTTTAGGGACTGAAGCTTTCTTT. The full variable domain, in which reference TRBV18 and TRBJ1-1 provide the parts outside the CDR3, is NAGVMQNPRHLVRRRGQEARLRCSPMKGHSHVYWYRQLPEEGLKFMVYLQKENIIDESGMPKERFSAEFPKEGPSILRIQQVVRGDSAAYFCASSATLGTEAFFGQGTRLTVV.

This clonotype was detected ten times or more. The chain employs TRBV12-3 or TRBV12-4 and TRBJ2-1; D is possibly TRBD1 or TRBD2 (5 bases each). Trimming took off 7 bases at V and 0 bases at J, with 13 bases between the two ends. CDR3 length equals 15 residues. In DNA form, the CDR3 reads TGTGCCAGCACCCGGGACGGCAACTCCTACAATGAGCAGTTCTTC. Translated: CASTRDGNSYNEQFF.

V gene TRBV20-1 combines with J gene TRBJ2-1; TRBD2 agrees at 8 bases. The junction had 8 bases not matched to a gene; V was cut back by 6 bases and J by 4 bases. Germline V CDR1 and CDR2: DFQATT, SNEGSKA (reference sequence). The CDR3 sequence is 14 residues long. CDR3 region: CSAPHREGYNEQFF. DNA for the CDR3: TGCAGTGCCCCTCACCGGGAGGGGTACAATGAGCAGTTCTTC.

Regarding this clonotype: Possible read error: a much larger clone is one base away. This chain links TRBV10-3 with TRBJ2-5; 7 positions agree with TRBD1. V shed 10 bases, J shed 1 base, and the junction held 6 bases outside the gene matches. This CDR3 region has 13 residues. CDR1 is ENHRY, CDR2 SYGVKD, per germline. The chain's CDR3 is CATQTGIQETQYF. CDR3 bases: TGTGCCACCCAGACAGGGATCCAAGAGACCCAGTACTTC.

This clonotype was observed many times. J is TRBJ1-4 and V is TRBV29-1; D is ambiguous. Trimming left V 3 bases short and J 0 bases short, with 5 bases between. CDR3 length equals 13 residues. CDR1 is SQVTM and CDR2 is ANQGSEA in the germline V gene. In nucleotides, the CDR3 is TGCAGCGTTGAGATTTCAACTAATGAAAAACTGTTTTTT. Translated: CSVEISTNEKLFF.

The rearrangement links TRBV6-1 to TRBJ2-1; the D gene is possibly TRBD2 (5 bases). Trimming took 5 bases from V and 1 from J, leaving 18 bases between them. This CDR3 spans 17 amino acids. Per germline, CDR1 MNHNS and CDR2 SASEGT. The CDR3 loop is CASSQQASSLSYNEQFF. In DNA, the CDR3 is TGTGCCAGCAGTCAGCAAGCTAGCAGCCTTTCCTACAATGAGCAGTTCTTC.

This clonotype was counted a few times. The J gene is TRBJ2-7, the V gene TRBV27; 11 nucleotides match TRBD2. The germline gives CDR1 MNHEY, CDR2 SMNVEV (reference sequence). With V trimmed by 3 bases and J by 0 bases, 10 bases remained unmatched. The length of the CDR3 is 18 residues. The CDR3 bases are TGTGCCAGCAGTTTTGAGGGTCCTAGCGGGGGGTCCTCCTACGAGCAGTACTTC. Translated, it gives CASSFEGPSGGSSYEQYF.

This clonotype was counted a few times. The V and J genes are TRBV6-2 or TRBV6-3 and TRBJ2-1; no reliable D call. Germline V gene lookup returns CDR1 MNHEY and CDR2 SVGEGT. This CDR3 comprises 14 residues. V was trimmed by 2 bases and J by 0 bases, leaving 5 bases between them. CDR3 in DNA: TGTGCCAGCAGTTACAGAAACTCCTACAATGAGCAGTTCTTC. It encodes CASSYRNSYNEQFF.

This clonotype showed up just a few times. The chain links TRBV5-1 to TRBJ1-1; D unclear. Germline V gene sequence: CDR1 SGHRS, CDR2 YFSETQ. Trimming stripped 1 base from V and 1 base from J, with 11 bases between. The CDR3 is 15 amino acids. CDR3 DNA: TGCGCCAGCAGCTTGCGAGGACTATCGAACACTGAAGCTTTCTTT. Amino acids: CASSLRGLSNTEAFF.

This clonotype was detected ten times or more. This chain uses TRBV7-9 with TRBJ1-1; D ambiguous. Germline CDR1 SEHNR, CDR2 FQNEAQ (reference sequence). This CDR3 comprises 10 residues. V was cut by 4 bases and J by 14 bases, with 11 bases left in between. This CDR3 reads CASSYPFPFF. As DNA, the CDR3 is TGTGCCAGCAGCTACCCTTTTCCCTTCTTT.

The rearrangement joins TRBV6-5 to TRBJ2-7, with TRBD2 identical over 8 bases. The germline V gene has CDR1 MNHEY and CDR2 SVGAGI. The trim removed 2 bases at V and 3 bases at J, leaving 3 bases unmatched. This CDR3 comprises 14 residues. The CDR3 DNA is TGTGCCAGCAGTTACAGGCTAGCGGGCTACGAGCAGTACTTC. Its translation is CASSYRLAGYEQYF.

This clonotype was detected a few times. V usage is TRBV5-6 and J usage is TRBJ2-7; TRBD1 aligns across 9 bases. This CDR3 is 15 amino acids long. Germline V gives CDR1 SGHDT, CDR2 YYEEEE. J gave up 3 bases and V 4 bases, and 8 bases lay outside the gene matches. The CDR3 region has the DNA TGTGCCAGCAGCCCGGTTATGGGACAGGGCTACGAGCAGTACTTC. Protein product: CASSPVMGQGYEQYF.

The chain couples TRBV4-2 to TRBJ2-7; possibly TRBD1 or TRBD2 for D (8 bases each). Trimming stripped 6 bases from V and 1 base from J, with 22 bases between. Looked up from germline, CDR1 is LGHNA and CDR2 is YNFKEQ. This CDR3 is built from 17 residues. CDR3 DNA: TGTGCCAGCAGGCAGACAGGGGAAGCGGGGGATTCCTACGAGCAGTACTTC. This codes for CASRQTGEAGDSYEQYF.

This clonotype has ten or more counts. The rearrangement uses TRBV5-1 and TRBJ2-2; TRBD1 is a possible D gene (6 bases). The CDR3 extends over 15 amino acids. V was shortened by 1 base and J by 0 bases, with 7 bases between the two germline ends. Germline assignment: CDR1 SGHRS and CDR2 YFSETQ. In nucleotides, the CDR3 is TGCGCCAGCAGCTTGCGGACAGCGAACACCGGGGAGCTGTTTTTT. Translated: CASSLRTANTGELFF.

This rearrangement joins TRBV7-9 to TRBJ2-5; weak D call: TRBD1 (6 bases). The CDR3 totals 13 residues. Trimming removed 4 bases at V and 1 base at J, with 7 bases between. CDR1 is SEHNR, CDR2 FQNEAQ, per germline (reference sequence). CDR3 DNA: TGTGCCAGCAGCTGGACAGTCCAAGAGACCCAGTACTTC. Translation gives CASSWTVQETQYF.

In this sample, this clonotype turned up a few times. This sequence joins TRBV12-3 or TRBV12-4 and TRBJ2-7; 12 nucleotides align to TRBD2. This CDR3 has 15 residues. The ends lost 2 bases at V and 3 bases at J; junction bases unmatched: 2. The CDR3 DNA follows: TGTGCCAGCAGTTTAAAGGGACTAGCGGGCTACGAGCAGTACTTC. Translated: CASSLKGLAGYEQYF.

The rearrangement joins TRBV20-1 to TRBJ2-1, with TRBD1 as a possible D gene (5 bases). Germline CDR1 reads DFQATT; CDR2 reads SNEGSKA (reference sequence). The CDR3 sequence is 13 residues long. V was clipped by 5 bases and J by 7 bases, with 15 bases between them. The CDR3 protein is CSAEVQAYNEQFF. The DNA of the CDR3 is TGCAGTGCTGAGGTACAGGCTTATAATGAGCAGTTCTTC.

This clonotype was seen a few times. The chain has TRBV12-3 or TRBV12-4 and TRBJ1-5, with a tentative D call TRBD1 (6 bases). CDR3 length: 13 amino acids. Trimming took 3 bases from V and 7 from J, leaving 10 bases between them. CDR3 sequence reads: CASSFRDKQPQHF. In DNA, the CDR3 is TGTGCCAGCAGTTTTCGGGACAAACAGCCCCAGCATTTT.

In its sample, this clonotype was seen many times. The genes are TRBV6-1 and TRBJ2-1; 11 positions match TRBD2. This CDR3 region has 16 residues. Germline V lookup: CDR1 MNHNS, CDR2 SASEGT. The V gene end was trimmed by 5 bases and the J gene end by 1 base; junction bases not matched to a gene: 4. CDR3 in amino acids: CASSPIAGGSYNEQFF. In DNA form, the CDR3 reads TGTGCCAGCAGTCCTATAGCGGGAGGGTCCTACAATGAGCAGTTCTTC.

The chain combines TRBV27 with TRBJ2-1, with 7 bases identical to TRBD2. The V and J ends lost 3 bases and 8 bases, in that order; junction bases with no gene match: 7. Germline assignment: CDR1 MNHEY and CDR2 SMNVEV (reference sequence). The CDR3 extends over 14 amino acids. The CDR3 nucleotides are TGTGCCAGCAGTTTCGGACTAGTTATCGATGAGCAGTTCTTC. It is translated as CASSFGLVIDEQFF.

This clonotype showed up just a few times. The V gene is TRBV28, the J gene TRBJ1-5; a possible D gene is TRBD1 (6 bases). CDR3 length: 15 amino acids. Germline CDR1 is MDHEN and CDR2 is SYDVKM. Between the trimmed V and J ends, which lost 7 bases and 4 bases, there was a span of 17 bases. In nucleotides, the CDR3 is TGTGCCAGCAACCTAGGGGGGGGTAGTAATCAGCCCCAGCATTTT. This gives the protein CASNLGGGSNQPQHF.

This clonotype came up a few times. The rearrangement joins TRBV3-1 to TRBJ2-1; D gene unclear. CDR1 is LGHDT and CDR2 is YNNKEL in the germline V gene (reference sequence). Trimming pared 3 bases from V and 4 bases from J, leaving 7 bases between. CDR3 length: 13 amino acids. In DNA form, the CDR3 reads TGTGCCAGCAGCCAGGCCCGTTACAATGAGCAGTTCTTC. This translates into CASSQARYNEQFF.